This TCR beta chain emerged from a study of T cell repertoires in cytomegalovirus infection. This CDR3 has 11 residues. Germline loops: CDR1 SGHRS, CDR2 YFSETQ. The V gene lost 7 bases and the J gene lost 1 base, with 5 bases spanning the gap. In this sample, this clonotype turned up many times. Its antigen remains unidentified. TCRdb itself ran the reads through MiXCR, one entry per CDR3 protein. The sample shows approximately 280,000 distinct CDR3 sequences, around 20% of them seen only once. The receptor was derived from a human donor in good health (CMV status not recorded). Some clones in this sample may be carry-over from other donors' samples. This specimen was cultured PBMCs, taken from culture after CMV antigen stimulation. V gene TRBV5-1 combines with J gene TRBJ1-1; no firm D call. The CDR3 reads CASYTNTEAFF. CDR3 nucleotide sequence: TGCGCCAGCTACACGAACACTGAAGCTTTCTTT. The variable domain in full, with the rest retrieved from reference TRBV5-1 and TRBJ1-1, is KAGVTQTPRYLIKTRGQQVTLSCSPISGHRSVSWYQQTPGQGLQFLFEYFSETQRNKGNFPGRFSGRQFSNSRSEMNVSTLELGDSALYLCASYTNTEAFFGQGTRLTVV.